Listed here are 7 T cell receptor beta chains from one sample, sequenced in a study of identical twins. TCRdb independently ran MiXCR on the 5' RACE reads; one entry per CDR3 protein. This sample has around 510,000 distinct CDR3 sequences, with over 11% found just once. These data were also reused for a study on yellow fever vaccine responses in identical twins.

The source material was CD4+ T cells sorted from blood. These receptor sequences come from a woman under 30 in good health.

In its sample, this clonotype was seen many times. The V call is TRBV10-1, the J call TRBJ2-3, with 7 positions matching TRBD2. The CDR3 runs 13 residues. V was pared by 5 bases and J by 4 bases, with 3 bases of the junction left unmatched. Germline CDR1 reads WNHNN; CDR2 reads SYGVQD (reference sequence). CDR3 region: CASSQLASDTQYF. CDR3 bases: TGCGCCAGCAGTCAACTAGCGTCAGATACGCAGTATTTT.

This clonotype was observed a handful of times. This chain joins TRBV7-2 and TRBJ1-1; tentative D call: TRBD1 (6 bases). The germline gives CDR1 SGHTA, CDR2 FQGNSA. V was pared by 5 bases and J by 1 base, with 14 bases between. This CDR3 spans 15 amino acids. CDR3 DNA sequence: TGTGCCAGCAGCCTCTCACAGGGCCAGAACACTGAAGCTTTCTTT. Its protein product is CASSLSQGQNTEAFF.

This chain joins TRBV6-5 and TRBJ1-1; D is undetermined. Germline V gene data show CDR1 as MNHEY and CDR2 as SVGAGI. The CDR3 is made up of 11 amino acids. Deletions cut 5 bases from V and 10 bases from J, with 11 bases between. For the CDR3, the DNA is TGTGCCAGCAGTGGGCGGGGAGGAGCTTTCTTT. It specifies CASSGRGGAFF.

The rearrangement links TRBV7-6 to TRBJ2-3; D gene uncertain. Trimming pared 2 bases from V and 0 bases from J, leaving 9 bases between. The CDR3 has 15 amino acids. The germline gives CDR1 SGHVS, CDR2 FNYEAQ. The CDR3 DNA follows: TGTGCCAGCAGCTTATCCCCCGTCAGCACAGATACGCAGTATTTT. Amino acid sequence: CASSLSPVSTDTQYF. Full variable domain (rest looked up from reference TRBV7-6 and TRBJ2-3): GAGVSQSPRYKVTKRGQDVALRCDPISGHVSLYWYRQALGQGPEFLTYFNYEAQQDKSGLPNDRFSAERPEGSISTLTIQRTEQRDSAMYRCASSLSPVSTDTQYFGPGTRLTVL.

The chain uses TRBV7-8 and TRBJ2-7, with D unresolved. This CDR3 has 14 residues. Trimming took off 2 bases at V and 4 bases at J, with 12 bases between the two ends. CDR1 and CDR2 (germline): SGHVS, FQNEAQ. CDR3 loop: CASSLTRFVYEQYF. As DNA, the CDR3 is TGTGCCAGCAGCTTAACGCGCTTCGTGTACGAGCAGTACTTC.

The V gene is TRBV29-1, the J gene TRBJ2-1; D unclear. V was pared by 3 bases and J by 1 base, with 4 bases between. CDR3 length: 12 amino acids. Germline lookup yields CDR1 SQVTM and CDR2 ANQGSEA. The chain's CDR3 is CSVEISYNEQFF. CDR3 in DNA: TGCAGCGTTGAGATTTCCTACAATGAGCAGTTCTTC.

The chain links TRBV28 to TRBJ2-2; 7 nucleotides agree with TRBD1. Germline V lookup: CDR1 MDHEN, CDR2 SYDVKM. The CDR3 is 16 amino acids. J lost 4 bases, V lost 0 bases, and 5 bases had no gene match. As DNA, the CDR3 is TGTGCCAGCAGTTTATGGGACAAGGGGGCCACCGGGGAGCTGTTTTTT. Protein product: CASSLWDKGATGELFF.